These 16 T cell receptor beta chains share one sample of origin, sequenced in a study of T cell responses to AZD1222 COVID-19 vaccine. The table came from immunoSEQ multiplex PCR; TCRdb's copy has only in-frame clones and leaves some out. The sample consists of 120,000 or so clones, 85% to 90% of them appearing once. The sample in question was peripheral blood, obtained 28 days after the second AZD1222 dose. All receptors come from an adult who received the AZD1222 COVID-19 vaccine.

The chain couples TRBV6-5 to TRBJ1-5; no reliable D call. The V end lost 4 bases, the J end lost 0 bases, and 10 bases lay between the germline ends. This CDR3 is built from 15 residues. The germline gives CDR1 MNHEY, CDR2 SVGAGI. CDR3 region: CASSSGPNSNQPQHF. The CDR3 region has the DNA TGTGCCAGCAGTTCCGGACCAAATAGCAATCAGCCCCAGCATTTT.

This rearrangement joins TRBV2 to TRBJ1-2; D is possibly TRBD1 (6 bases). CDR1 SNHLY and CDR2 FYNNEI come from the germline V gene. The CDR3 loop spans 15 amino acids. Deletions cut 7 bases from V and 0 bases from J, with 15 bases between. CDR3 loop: CASNPRGAPNYGYTF. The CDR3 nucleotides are TGTGCCAGCAACCCACGGGGGGCCCCTAACTATGGCTACACCTTC.

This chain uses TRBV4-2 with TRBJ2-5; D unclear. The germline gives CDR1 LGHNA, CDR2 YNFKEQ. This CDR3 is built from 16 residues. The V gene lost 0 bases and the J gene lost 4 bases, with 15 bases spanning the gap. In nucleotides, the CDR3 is TGTGCCAGCAGCCAAGAAGTCCGGGTTGGCGGAGAGACCCAGTACTTC. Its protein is CASSQEVRVGGETQYF.

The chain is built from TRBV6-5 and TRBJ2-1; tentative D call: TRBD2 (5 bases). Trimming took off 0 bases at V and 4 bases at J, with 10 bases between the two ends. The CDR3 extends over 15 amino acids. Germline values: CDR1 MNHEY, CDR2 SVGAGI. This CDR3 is CASSYSRVGYNEQFF. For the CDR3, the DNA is TGTGCCAGCAGTTACTCGAGGGTAGGGTACAATGAGCAGTTCTTC.

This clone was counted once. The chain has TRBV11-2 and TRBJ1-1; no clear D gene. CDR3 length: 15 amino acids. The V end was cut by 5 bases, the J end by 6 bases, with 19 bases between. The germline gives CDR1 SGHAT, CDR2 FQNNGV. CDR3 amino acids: CASSPLTGSGPEAFF. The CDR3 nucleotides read TGTGCCAGCAGCCCCTTGACGGGATCCGGACCTGAAGCTTTCTTT. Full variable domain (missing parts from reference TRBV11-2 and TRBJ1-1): EAGVAQSPRYKIIEKRQSVAFWCNPISGHATLYWYQQILGQGPKLLIQFQNNGVVDDSQLPKDRFSAERLKGVDSTLKIQPAKLEDSAVYLCASSPLTGSGPEAFFGQGTRLTVV.

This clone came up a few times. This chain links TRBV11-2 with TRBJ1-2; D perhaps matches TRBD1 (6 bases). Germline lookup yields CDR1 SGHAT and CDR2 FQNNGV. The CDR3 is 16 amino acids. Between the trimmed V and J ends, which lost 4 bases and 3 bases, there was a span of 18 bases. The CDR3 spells CASSYLGGRRDYGYTF. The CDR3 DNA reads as TGTGCCAGCAGCTACCTCGGGGGGCGCCGGGACTATGGCTACACCTTC.

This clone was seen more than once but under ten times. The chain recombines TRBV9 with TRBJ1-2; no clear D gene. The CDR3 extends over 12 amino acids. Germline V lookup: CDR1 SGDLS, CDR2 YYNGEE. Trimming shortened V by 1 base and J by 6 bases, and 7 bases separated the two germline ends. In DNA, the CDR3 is TGTGCCAGCAGCGTAACTGGGGATGGCTACACCTTC. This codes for CASSVTGDGYTF.

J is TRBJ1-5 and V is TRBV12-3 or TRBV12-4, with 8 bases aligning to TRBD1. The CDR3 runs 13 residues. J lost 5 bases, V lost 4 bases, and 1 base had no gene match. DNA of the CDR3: TGTGCCAGCAGTTCAGGGGGCCATCAGCCCCAGCATTTT. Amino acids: CASSSGGHQPQHF.

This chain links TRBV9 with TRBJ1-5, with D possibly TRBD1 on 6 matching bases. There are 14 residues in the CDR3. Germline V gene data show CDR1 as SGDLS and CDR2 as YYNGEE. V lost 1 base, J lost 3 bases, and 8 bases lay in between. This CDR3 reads CASSVTGFNQPQHF. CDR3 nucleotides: TGTGCCAGCAGCGTAACAGGGTTCAATCAGCCCCAGCATTTT.

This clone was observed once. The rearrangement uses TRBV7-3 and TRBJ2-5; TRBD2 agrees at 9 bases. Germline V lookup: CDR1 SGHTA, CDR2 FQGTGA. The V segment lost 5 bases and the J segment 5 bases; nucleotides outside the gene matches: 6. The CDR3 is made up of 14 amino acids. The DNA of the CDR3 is TGTGCCAGCAGCGCTAGCGGGATGGAGGAGACCCAGTACTTC. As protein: CASSASGMEETQYF.

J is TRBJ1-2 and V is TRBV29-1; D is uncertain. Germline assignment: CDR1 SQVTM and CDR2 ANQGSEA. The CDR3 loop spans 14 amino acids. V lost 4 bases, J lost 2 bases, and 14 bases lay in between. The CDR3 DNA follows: TGCAGCGTTGGGTTAAGGGCGGAGAACTATGGCTACACCTTC. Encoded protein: CSVGLRAENYGYTF.

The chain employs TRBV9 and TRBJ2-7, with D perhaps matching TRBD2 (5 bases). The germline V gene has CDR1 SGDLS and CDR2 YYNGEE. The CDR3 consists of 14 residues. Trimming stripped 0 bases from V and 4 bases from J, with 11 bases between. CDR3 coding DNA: TGTGCCAGCAGCGTAGAGGGCGGAGGATACGAGCAGTACTTC. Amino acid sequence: CASSVEGGGYEQYF.

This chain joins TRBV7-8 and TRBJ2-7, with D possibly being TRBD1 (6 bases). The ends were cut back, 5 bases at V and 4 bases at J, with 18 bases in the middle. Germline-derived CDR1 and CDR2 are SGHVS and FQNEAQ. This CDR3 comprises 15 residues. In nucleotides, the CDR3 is TGTGCCAGCAGCCTAACACAGGGTATTGTTTACGAGCAGTACTTC. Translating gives CASSLTQGIVYEQYF.

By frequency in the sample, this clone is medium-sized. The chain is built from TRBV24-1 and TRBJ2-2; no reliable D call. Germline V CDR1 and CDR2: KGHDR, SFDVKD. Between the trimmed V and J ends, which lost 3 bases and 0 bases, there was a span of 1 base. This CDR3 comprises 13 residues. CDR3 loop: CATSDPNTGELFF. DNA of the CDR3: TGTGCCACCAGTGATCCGAACACCGGGGAGCTGTTTTTT.

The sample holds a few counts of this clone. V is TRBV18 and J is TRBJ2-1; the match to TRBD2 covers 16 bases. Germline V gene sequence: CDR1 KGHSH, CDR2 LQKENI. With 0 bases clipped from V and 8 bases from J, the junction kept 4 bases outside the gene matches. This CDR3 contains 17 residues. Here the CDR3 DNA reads TGTGCCAGCTCACCACCGGGACTAGCGGGAGGGCAAGATGAGCAGTTCTTC. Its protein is CASSPPGLAGGQDEQFF.

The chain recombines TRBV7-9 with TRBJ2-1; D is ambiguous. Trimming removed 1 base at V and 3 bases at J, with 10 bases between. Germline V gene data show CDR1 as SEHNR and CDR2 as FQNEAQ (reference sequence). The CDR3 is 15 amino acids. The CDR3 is CASSLGGVSYNEQFF. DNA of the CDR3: TGTGCCAGCAGCTTAGGAGGAGTTAGCTACAATGAGCAGTTCTTC.